This passage covers 5 T cell receptor beta chains from one sample sequenced in a study of T cells in narcolepsy. The data were produced by immunoSEQ multiplex PCR, yet TCRdb's version contains in-frame clones alone and is incomplete. The sample consists of over 30,000 clones, less than 85% of them appearing once. Sequencing used CD45RA- memory CD4+ T cells from PBMCs. These receptors all stem from a human donor with narcolepsy.

The CDR3 DNA reads TGTGCCAGCAGTGTGATAGCGGGGGGCTCCTACAATGAGCAGTTCTTC. Protein: CASSVIAGGSYNEQFF. The chain couples TRBV6-1 to TRBJ2-1, with 10 nucleotides matching TRBD2. The J segment lost 0 bases and the V segment lost 4 bases, leaving 3 bases of the junction unmatched. This CDR3 comprises 16 residues. The V gene's germline CDR1 is MNHNS and CDR2 SASEGT.

This chain uses TRBV28 with TRBJ2-3; D is perhaps TRBD1 or TRBD2 (5 bases each). The CDR3 has 14 amino acids. CDR1 and CDR2 (germline): MDHEN, SYDVKM. The V and J ends lost 3 bases and 5 bases respectively, with 12 bases between them. The DNA for the CDR3 is TGTGCCAGCAGTTTGGGTCAGAGGGGAGATACGCAGTATTTT. As protein: CASSLGQRGDTQYF. The whole variable domain, remainder taken from reference TRBV28 and TRBJ2-3, is DVKVTQSSRYLVKRTGEKVFLECVQDMDHENMFWYRQDPGLGLRLIYFSYDVKMKEKGDIPEGYSVSREKKERFSLILESASTNQTSMYLCASSLGQRGDTQYFGPGTRLTVL.

This chain connects TRBV6-1 to TRBJ1-2, with 12 bases lining up with TRBD1. CDR3 size: 16 residues. V trimming: 4 bases; J trimming: 5 bases; junction bases outside the gene matches: 8. In germline, CDR1 is MNHNS, CDR2 SASEGT. The CDR3 loop reads CASSGGTGGAGYGYTF. The CDR3 DNA reads as TGTGCCAGCAGTGGAGGGACAGGGGGCGCCGGTTATGGCTACACCTTC.

The chain recombines TRBV5-4 with TRBJ2-3; 9 bases match TRBD2. Germline CDR1 reads SGHNT; CDR2 reads YYREEE (reference sequence). The CDR3 is 16 amino acids. V was pared by 5 bases and J by 2 bases, with 9 bases of the junction left unmatched. Written as DNA, the CDR3 is TGTGCCAGCAGTCTGGCGGCGGGGGGGCTCACAGATACGCAGTATTTT. Its protein product is CASSLAAGGLTDTQYF. Full variable domain (missing parts from reference TRBV5-4 and TRBJ2-3): ETGVTQSPTHLIKTRGQQVTLRCSSQSGHNTVSWYQQALGQGPQFIFQYYREEENGRGNFPPRFSGLQFPNYSSELNVNALELDDSALYLCASSLAAGGLTDTQYFGPGTRLTVL.

The V gene is TRBV30, the J gene TRBJ2-5; D remains unclear. Germline loops: CDR1 GTSNPN, CDR2 SVGIG (reference sequence). V lost 5 bases and J lost 5, with 24 bases in between. The CDR3 sequence is 16 residues long. This chain's CDR3 is CAWGPMGFNSRETQYF. The DNA of the CDR3 is TGTGCCTGGGGCCCCATGGGCTTCAATTCAAGGGAGACCCAGTACTTC.